These 32 T cell receptor beta chains came from one sample sequenced in a study of sequential checkpoint blockade in melanoma. The treatment is: randomized to nivolumab then ipilimumab (arm A) or the reverse (arm B). Only in-frame clones appear in the TCRdb table, and some are missing; sequencing was by immunoSEQ multiplex PCR. Of about 28,000 clones listed, under 85% are singletons. The material sequenced was CD8+ T cells sorted from blood (inferred from file names), taken from a patient given nivolumab and ipilimumab in sequence. These receptors were taken from a human donor with melanoma.

The V gene is TRBV4-3, the J gene TRBJ1-2, with 7 nucleotides matching TRBD1. The CDR3 length is 15 residues. Germline V CDR1 and CDR2: LGHNA, YSLEER. The junction had 8 bases not matched to a gene; V was cut back by 3 bases and J by 4 bases. As DNA, the CDR3 is TGCGCCAGCAGCCAGGACAGGACTGCAGGCTATGGCTACACCTTC. Translating gives CASSQDRTAGYGYTF.

The chain combines TRBV7-8 with TRBJ1-6; 9 bases match TRBD1. Trimming removed 5 bases from V and 10 bases from J; junction bases left unmatched: 12. The CDR3 consists of 16 residues. Germline-derived CDR1 and CDR2 are SGHVS and FQNEAQ. DNA of the CDR3: TGTGCCAGCAGCGGCTGCGGGACAGGGAGGTGCTCACCCCTCCACTTT. It codes for CASSGCGTGRCSPLHF.

This clone occurred once. V is TRBV2 and J is TRBJ2-7, with 10 bases matching TRBD1. After removal of 7 bases from V and 3 bases from J, the junction contained 9 bases not matched to a gene. The CDR3 sequence is 15 residues long. Germline V lookup: CDR1 SNHLY, CDR2 FYNNEI. The CDR3, as DNA: TGTGCCAGCACCGAGCGGGACAGGGGTAACTACGAGCAGTACTTC. This translates into CASTERDRGNYEQYF.

V gene TRBV15 combines with J gene TRBJ2-6, with D unclear. The V end was cut by 3 bases, the J end by 0 bases, with 15 bases between. This CDR3 is built from 18 residues. Germline assignment: CDR1 LNHNV and CDR2 YYDKDF (reference sequence). CDR3 sequence reads: CATSSLQLSASGANVLTF. The CDR3, as DNA: TGTGCCACCAGCAGCTTACAATTGAGCGCCTCTGGGGCCAACGTCCTGACTTTC. Full variable domain (missing parts from reference TRBV15 and TRBJ2-6): DAMVIQNPRYQVTQFGKPVTLSCSQTLNHNVMYWYQQKSSQAPKLLFHYYDKDFNNEADTPDNFQSRRPNTSFCFLDIRSPGLGDTAMYLCATSSLQLSASGANVLTFGAGSRLTVL.

The chain joins TRBV4-3 to TRBJ1-2; 8 bases fit TRBD1. Germline V CDR1 and CDR2: LGHNA, YSLEER. The CDR3 runs 20 residues. The V gene end was trimmed by 1 base and the J gene end by 2 bases; junction bases not matched to a gene: 18. The CDR3 region is CASSQGLPSPLDRGNYGYTF. Here the CDR3 DNA reads TGCGCCAGCAGCCAAGGCCTTCCTTCCCCCCTCGACAGGGGAAACTATGGCTACACCTTC.

The chain carries TRBV6-4 and TRBJ2-2, with 11 bases identical to TRBD1. In germline, CDR1 is MRHNA, CDR2 SNTAGT. The CDR3 is made up of 16 amino acids. The ends lost 5 bases at V and 6 bases at J; junction bases unmatched: 8. The chain's CDR3 is CASSWSGTGGSGELFF. CDR3 nucleotides: TGTGCCAGCAGTTGGTCCGGGACAGGGGGTTCCGGGGAGCTGTTTTTT.

V is TRBV19 and J is TRBJ1-1; no clear D gene. V lost 5 bases, J lost 4 bases, and 11 bases lay in between. CDR1 LNHDA and CDR2 SQIVND come from the germline V gene (reference sequence). This CDR3 has 13 residues. The CDR3 region is CASSPEGFTEAFF. As DNA, the CDR3 is TGTGCCAGTAGTCCAGAGGGTTTCACTGAAGCTTTCTTT.

The rearrangement joins TRBV9 to TRBJ2-3; 15 nucleotides agree with TRBD2. Per germline, CDR1 SGDLS and CDR2 YYNGEE. This CDR3 is 17 amino acids long. With V trimmed by 2 bases and J by 6 bases, 7 bases remained unmatched. The CDR3 bases are TGTGCCAGCAGCGTGAGCGGACTAGCGGGGGGGGTTGATACGCAGTATTTT. It is translated as CASSVSGLAGGVDTQYF. Full variable domain (remainder filled in from reference TRBV9 and TRBJ2-3): DSGVTQTPKHLITATGQRVTLRCSPRSGDLSVYWYQQSLDQGLQFLIQYYNGEERAKGNILERFSAQQFPDLHSELNLSSLELGDSALYFCASSVSGLAGGVDTQYFGPGTRLTVL.

Here the CDR3 reads CASSPIQGGNQPQHF. In nucleotides, the CDR3 is TGTGCCAGCAGTCCTATACAGGGCGGAAATCAGCCCCAGCATTTT. V gene TRBV28 combines with J gene TRBJ1-5, with D maybe TRBD1 (6 bases). This CDR3 has 15 amino acids. V lost 5 bases, J lost 4 bases, and 15 bases lay in between. Germline V gives CDR1 MDHEN, CDR2 SYDVKM.

The V gene is TRBV7-2, the J gene TRBJ2-7; no clear D. This CDR3 is built from 15 residues. The ends were cut back, 1 base at V and 3 bases at J, with 13 bases in the middle. Germline CDR1 reads SGHTA; CDR2 reads FQGNSA. The CDR3 bases are TGTGCCAGCAGCTTAGATGGTGTAGAAGACTACGAGCAGTACTTC. Translated: CASSLDGVEDYEQYF.

The genes are TRBV7-8 and TRBJ2-3; possible D gene TRBD1, 5 bases. Germline CDR1 SGHVS, CDR2 FQNEAQ. This CDR3 has 16 residues. The germline V and J ends were trimmed by 5 bases and 0 bases, with 15 bases remaining between them. The CDR3 is CASSEPQGGSTDTQYF. CDR3 in DNA: TGTGCCAGCAGCGAACCCCAGGGTGGGAGCACAGATACGCAGTATTTT.

The V and J genes are TRBV6-5 and TRBJ1-2, with TRBD1 as a possible D gene (6 bases). Germline assignment: CDR1 MNHEY and CDR2 SVGAGI. The CDR3 length is 15 residues. Trimming left V 0 bases short and J 0 bases short, with 8 bases between. As DNA, the CDR3 is TGTGCCAGCAGTTACTCGGGGGCAGCTAACTATGGCTACACCTTC. Its translation is CASSYSGAANYGYTF.

The V call is TRBV29-1, the J call TRBJ2-7, with 14 bases lining up with TRBD2. CDR1 SQVTM and CDR2 ANQGSEA come from the germline V gene. The CDR3 spans 14 residues. The ends lost 4 bases at V and 3 bases at J; junction bases unmatched: 2. This chain's CDR3 is CSVGGLAGVYEQYF. CDR3 DNA sequence: TGCAGCGTTGGGGGACTAGCGGGAGTCTACGAGCAGTACTTC.

The V and J genes are TRBV29-1 and TRBJ2-1, with D possibly being TRBD1 (6 bases). CDR1 is SQVTM and CDR2 is ANQGSEA in the germline V gene. V lost 5 bases, J lost 7 bases, and 21 bases lay in between. The CDR3 spans 15 residues. The chain's CDR3 is CSVPATGFEVNEQFF. DNA of the CDR3: TGCAGCGTTCCAGCAACAGGGTTCGAGGTAAATGAGCAGTTCTTC.

In its sample, this clone was seen once. The chain links TRBV5-6 to TRBJ2-7; D is perhaps TRBD1 (5 bases). CDR3 length: 15 residues. Per germline, CDR1 SGHDT and CDR2 YYEEEE. V was cut by 0 bases and J by 0 bases, with 10 bases left in between. In nucleotides, the CDR3 is TGTGCCAGCAGCTTGGACAGCGACAGCTCCTACGAGCAGTACTTC. Its translation is CASSLDSDSSYEQYF.

The gene calls are TRBV7-8 and TRBJ2-3; 10 nucleotides agree with TRBD2. The CDR3 extends over 15 amino acids. Trimming took 2 bases from V and 6 from J; bases not matched to a gene: 5. Germline V gene lookup returns CDR1 SGHVS and CDR2 FQNEAQ. The CDR3 sequence is CASSLTGTSADTQYF. Here the CDR3 DNA reads TGTGCCAGCAGCTTAACCGGGACTAGCGCCGATACGCAGTATTTT.

DNA of the CDR3: TGCGCCAGCAGCCAAGGGGTGGTTACGGGGCCCCAGCATTTT. Its protein is CASSQGVVTGPQHF. The rearrangement links TRBV4-1 to TRBJ1-5; no clear D. V lost 1 base and J lost 9, with 13 bases in between. The V gene's germline CDR1 is MGHRA and CDR2 YSYEKL. This CDR3 has 14 residues.

The gene calls are TRBV6-6 and TRBJ1-6; D not certain. Trimming shortened V by 0 bases and J by 3 bases, and 6 bases separated the two germline ends. In germline, CDR1 is MNHNY, CDR2 SVGAGI (reference sequence). The CDR3 is 15 amino acids. Here the CDR3 reads CASSYSGSYNSPLHF. The CDR3 nucleotides are TGTGCCAGCAGTTACTCTGGGAGCTATAATTCACCCCTCCACTTT.

This clone was detected a few times. This chain joins TRBV7-2 and TRBJ1-3, with D tentatively TRBD1 (5 bases). The CDR3 runs to 13 residues. Between the trimmed V and J ends, which lost 1 base and 11 bases, there was a span of 12 bases. Germline assignment: CDR1 SGHTA and CDR2 FQGNSA. CDR3 residues: CASSLGAGWAIYF. Here the CDR3 DNA reads TGTGCCAGCAGCTTAGGAGCAGGGTGGGCCATATATTTT. Looking up the rest from reference TRBV7-2 and TRBJ1-3 gives the full variable domain: GAGVSQSPSNKVTEKGKDVELRCDPISGHTALYWYRQSLGQGLEFLIYFQGNSAPDKSGLPSDRFSAERTGGSVSTLTIQRTQQEDSAVYLCASSLGAGWAIYFGEGSWLTVV.

The rearrangement links TRBV7-9 to TRBJ1-1; D is unresolved. The CDR3 is made up of 11 amino acids. In germline, CDR1 is SEHNR, CDR2 FQNEAQ (reference sequence). V lost 1 base to trimming and J lost 8 bases, with 5 bases between them. CDR3 loop: CASSLGQEAFF. Written as DNA, the CDR3 is TGTGCCAGCAGCTTAGGTCAGGAAGCTTTCTTT.

The rearrangement links TRBV4-3 to TRBJ1-2; a possible D gene is TRBD1 (5 bases). CDR3 length: 14 amino acids. Trimming removed 5 bases at V and 2 bases at J, with 12 bases between. CDR1 and CDR2 from the germline V gene are LGHNA and YSLEER. CDR3 coding DNA: TGCGCCAGCAGCGCGGGACGGAGAAACTATGGCTACACCTTC. Its protein is CASSAGRRNYGYTF.

The gene calls are TRBV4-3 and TRBJ2-7; 8 bases map to TRBD2. The CDR3 extends over 15 amino acids. CDR1 and CDR2 (germline): LGHNA, YSLEER. The trim removed 1 base at V and 0 bases at J, leaving 2 bases unmatched. CDR3 loop: CASSQVSGSSYEQYF. The DNA of the CDR3 is TGCGCCAGCAGCCAAGTCAGCGGGAGCTCCTACGAGCAGTACTTC.

V usage is TRBV7-3 and J usage is TRBJ2-5; 8 bases agree with TRBD2. The germline V gene encodes CDR1 SGHTA and CDR2 FQGTGA. The CDR3 runs 15 residues. V lost 5 bases, J lost 5 bases, and 10 bases stayed unmatched. The CDR3 reads CASSPGLGRDETQYF. CDR3 DNA: TGTGCCAGCAGCCCGGGACTAGGGAGGGATGAGACCCAGTACTTC.

The rearrangement joins TRBV27 to TRBJ1-1; D not certain. The CDR3 is 16 residues long. Per germline, CDR1 MNHEY and CDR2 SMNVEV (reference sequence). V gave up 2 bases and J gave up 4 bases, with 17 bases separating them. CDR3 sequence (DNA): TGTGCCAGCAGTTTAATCCCGACAAGGTTCGGCACTGAAGCTTTCTTT. As protein: CASSLIPTRFGTEAFF.

CDR3: CASGKGLADTGELFF. CDR3 in DNA: TGTGCCAGCGGAAAGGGACTAGCAGACACCGGGGAGCTGTTTTTT. The chain links TRBV2 to TRBJ2-2; 9 bases match TRBD2. V was pared by 8 bases and J by 3 bases, with 7 bases of the junction left unmatched. The CDR3 length is 15 residues. Germline loops: CDR1 SNHLY, CDR2 FYNNEI.

The rearrangement uses TRBV4-2 and TRBJ2-6; 8 bases fit TRBD1. The V gene end was trimmed by 5 bases and the J gene end by 0 bases; junction bases not matched to a gene: 12. The germline V gene encodes CDR1 LGHNA and CDR2 YNFKEQ. This CDR3 region has 19 residues. The CDR3 DNA sequence: TGTGCCAGCAGCGATCCCGGGACAGGATACAGCTCTGGGGCCAACGTCCTGACTTTC. It yields the protein CASSDPGTGYSSGANVLTF.

The J gene is TRBJ2-7, the V gene TRBV5-6; possible D gene TRBD2, 6 bases. V shed 2 bases and J shed 2 bases, with 11 bases lying between them. From germline, CDR1 is SGHDT and CDR2 YYEEEE. This CDR3 comprises 14 residues. DNA of the CDR3: TGTGCCAGCAGCTTAGCGGGCTTTACCTACGAGCAGTACTTC. Translating it yields CASSLAGFTYEQYF. The full variable domain, rest sourced from reference TRBV5-6 and TRBJ2-7, is DAGVTQSPTHLIKTRGQQVTLRCSPKSGHDTVSWYQQALGQGPQFIFQYYEEEERQRGNFPDRFSGHQFPNYSSELNVNALLLGDSALYLCASSLAGFTYEQYFGPGTRLTVT.

This chain connects TRBV4-3 to TRBJ2-1, with 7 positions matching TRBD2. CDR3 length: 17 amino acids. Germline V gives CDR1 LGHNA, CDR2 YSLEER. V was pared by 0 bases and J by 4 bases, with 9 bases of the junction left unmatched. The DNA of the CDR3 is TGCGCCAGCAGCCAAGAAAGTGGGAGGGCGGCATACAATGAGCAGTTCTTC. Translated: CASSQESGRAAYNEQFF.

The rearrangement uses TRBV5-6 and TRBJ2-1, with D unclear. Germline CDR1 is SGHDT and CDR2 is YYEEEE. Trimming took off 2 bases at V and 3 bases at J, with 12 bases between the two ends. There are 15 residues in the CDR3. The CDR3 spells CASSFSRVYYNEQFF. The CDR3 bases are TGTGCCAGCAGCTTCAGTCGGGTTTACTACAATGAGCAGTTCTTC. Full variable domain (outside the CDR3, taken from reference TRBV5-6 and TRBJ2-1): DAGVTQSPTHLIKTRGQQVTLRCSPKSGHDTVSWYQQALGQGPQFIFQYYEEEERQRGNFPDRFSGHQFPNYSSELNVNALLLGDSALYLCASSFSRVYYNEQFFGPGTRLTVL.

V is TRBV7-9 and J is TRBJ1-1; D uncertain. The CDR3 has 12 residues. The V end lost 3 bases, the J end lost 2 bases, and 4 bases lay between the germline ends. Germline V gene sequence: CDR1 SEHNR, CDR2 FQNEAQ (reference sequence). CDR3 nucleotides: TGTGCCAGCAGCTTCGGTAACACTGAAGCTTTCTTT. This sequence encodes CASSFGNTEAFF.

This clone was seen more than once but under ten times. V and J are TRBV10-2 and TRBJ2-1; 8 bases match TRBD2. The CDR3 spans 15 residues. J was trimmed by 3 bases and V by 9 bases; bases with no gene match: 10. Germline V gene lookup returns CDR1 WSHSY and CDR2 SAAADI. The CDR3 coding sequence is TGCGCCAGTAGTCTTTGGCGGGGGGACTACAATGAGCAGTTCTTC. It codes for CASSLWRGDYNEQFF.

This clone was observed a handful of times. The V gene is TRBV5-5, the J gene TRBJ2-7, with D uncertain. Germline loops: CDR1 SGHKS, CDR2 YYEKEE (reference sequence). Trimming shortened V by 2 bases and J by 2 bases, and 8 bases separated the two germline ends. This CDR3 spans 13 amino acids. The CDR3 reads CASSFSVTYEQYF. In DNA, the CDR3 is TGTGCCAGCAGCTTTAGTGTCACCTACGAGCAGTACTTC.